This entry lists 7 T cell receptor beta chains sequenced from one sample in a study of shared clonotypes between healthy human individuals (dated by TCRdb to 2018 to 2020). Receptor amplification or capture employed the immunoSEQ multiplex PCR assay. Sourced from immuneACCESS, this table was stored by TCRdb with only in-frame sequences that have V and J called. A share of the clones is absent; for the studies checked, an unresolved V gene accounts for under half, and the remainder has no known explanation. The sample table contains roughly 2.4 million clones; only one count was recorded for approximately 94% of them. The ten largest clones add up to roughly 0.13% of the sample. Sequencing used naive CD4+ T cells sorted from blood. Explained via the paper, the cell subset or site label denotes: CD45RA+ positively selected. The receptors come from a man aged 18 to 30 in good health.

The rearrangement joins TRBV7-2 to TRBJ2-7; 10 nucleotides align to TRBD2. Per germline, CDR1 SGHTA and CDR2 FQGNSA. The V and J ends lost 6 bases and 1 base, in that order; junction bases with no gene match: 12. This CDR3 is built from 17 residues. In nucleotides, the CDR3 is TGTGCCAGCAGTCCCCTCTCTGCAGCGGGAGGGTCCTACGAGCAGTACTTC. Amino acid sequence: CASSPLSAAGGSYEQYF.

V usage is TRBV7-2 and J usage is TRBJ1-6; D not certain. Germline assignment: CDR1 SGHTA and CDR2 FQGNSA. This CDR3 contains 12 residues. Trimming stripped 7 bases from V and 9 bases from J, with 10 bases between. In DNA, the CDR3 is TGTGCCAGCACCTTCACGAGTTCACCCCTCCACTTT. Its translation is CASTFTSSPLHF. Filled out from reference TRBV7-2 and TRBJ1-6, the complete variable domain reads GAGVSQSPSNKVTEKGKDVELRCDPISGHTALYWYRQSLGQGLEFLIYFQGNSAPDKSGLPSDRFSAERTGGSVSTLTIQRTQQEDSAVYLCASTFTSSPLHFGNGTRLTVT.

This chain uses TRBV10-3 with TRBJ1-2; TRBD1 might be the D (6 bases). Germline CDR1 reads ENHRY; CDR2 reads SYGVKD. V lost 2 bases and J lost 7, with 17 bases in between. The CDR3 runs to 15 residues. The CDR3 loop reads CAISETGTTASGYTF. DNA for the CDR3: TGTGCCATCAGTGAGACAGGGACGACTGCGTCTGGCTACACCTTC.

This clone was recorded once. The chain recombines TRBV2 with TRBJ2-7; 11 nucleotides match TRBD2. Germline CDR1 SNHLY, CDR2 FYNNEI. V shed 4 bases and J 0 bases; nucleotides not matched to a gene: 2. CDR3 length: 15 residues. CDR3 region: CASSGLAGSSYEQYF. In nucleotides, the CDR3 is TGTGCCAGCAGTGGACTAGCGGGGAGCTCCTACGAGCAGTACTTC.

The J gene is TRBJ1-2, the V gene TRBV7-3, with D tentatively TRBD1 (6 bases). Germline CDR1 reads SGHTA; CDR2 reads FQGTGA. The CDR3 totals 18 residues. Trimming removed 5 bases at V and 4 bases at J, with 26 bases between. The CDR3 spells CASSPGRQDVPYPYGYTF. DNA of the CDR3: TGTGCCAGCAGCCCAGGAAGACAGGACGTCCCCTACCCCTATGGCTACACCTTC.

Here the CDR3 DNA reads TGCGCCAGCAGCCTAATCCCGGATACGCAGTATTTT. Residues: CASSLIPDTQYF. V usage is TRBV4-1 and J usage is TRBJ2-3; unclear D gene. Trimming took 4 bases from V and 6 from J, leaving 8 bases between them. CDR1 is MGHRA, CDR2 YSYEKL, per germline. This CDR3 contains 12 residues.

The chain links TRBV5-1 to TRBJ2-1, with D perhaps matching TRBD1 (6 bases). Germline assignment: CDR1 SGHRS and CDR2 YFSETQ. V lost 5 bases and J lost 0, with 12 bases in between. The CDR3 runs to 15 residues. CDR3 bases: TGCGCCAGCAGTGTTCAGGGGAGCTCCTACAATGAGCAGTTCTTC. This encodes CASSVQGSSYNEQFF.